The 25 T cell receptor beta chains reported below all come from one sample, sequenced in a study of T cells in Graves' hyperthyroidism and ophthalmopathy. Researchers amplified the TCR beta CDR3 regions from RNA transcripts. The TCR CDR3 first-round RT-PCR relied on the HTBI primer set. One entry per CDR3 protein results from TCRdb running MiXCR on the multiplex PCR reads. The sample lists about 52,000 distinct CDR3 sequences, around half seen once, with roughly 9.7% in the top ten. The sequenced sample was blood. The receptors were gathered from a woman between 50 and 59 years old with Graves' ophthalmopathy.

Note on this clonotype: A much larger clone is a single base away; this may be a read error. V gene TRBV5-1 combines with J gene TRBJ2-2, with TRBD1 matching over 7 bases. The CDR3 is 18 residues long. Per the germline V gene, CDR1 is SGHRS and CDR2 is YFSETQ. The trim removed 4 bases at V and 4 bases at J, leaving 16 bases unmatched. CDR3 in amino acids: CASSATPRTGTPTGELFF. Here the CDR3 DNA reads TGCGCCAGCAGCGCTACCCCCCGGACAGGAACCCCCACCGGGGAGCTGTTTTTT. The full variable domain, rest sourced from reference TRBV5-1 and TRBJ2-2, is KAGVTQTPRYLIKTRGQQVTLSCSPISGHRSVSWYQQTPGQGLQFLFEYFSETQRNKGNFPGRFSGRQFSNSRSEMNVSTLELGDSALYLCASSATPRTGTPTGELFFGEGSRLTVL.

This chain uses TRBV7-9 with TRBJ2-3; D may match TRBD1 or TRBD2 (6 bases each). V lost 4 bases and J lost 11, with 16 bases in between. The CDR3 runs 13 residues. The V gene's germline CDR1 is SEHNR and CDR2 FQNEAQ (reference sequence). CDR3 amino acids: CASSSPGAYEQYF. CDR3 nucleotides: TGTGCCAGCAGCTCGCCGGGGGCCTATGAGCAGTATTTT.

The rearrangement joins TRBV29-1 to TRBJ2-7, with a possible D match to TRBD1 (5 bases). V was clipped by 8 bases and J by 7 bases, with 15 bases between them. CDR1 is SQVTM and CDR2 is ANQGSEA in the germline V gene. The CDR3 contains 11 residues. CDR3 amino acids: CSQDIGVEQYF. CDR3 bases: TGCAGCCAAGATATAGGGGTTGAGCAGTACTTC.

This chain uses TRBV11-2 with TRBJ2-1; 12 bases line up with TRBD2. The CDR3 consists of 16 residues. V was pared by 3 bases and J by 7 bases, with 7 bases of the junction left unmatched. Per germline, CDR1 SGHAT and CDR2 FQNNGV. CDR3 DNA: TGTGCCAGCAGCTTCGAGCCGGGACTAGCGGGTAATGAGCAGTTCTTC. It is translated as CASSFEPGLAGNEQFF.

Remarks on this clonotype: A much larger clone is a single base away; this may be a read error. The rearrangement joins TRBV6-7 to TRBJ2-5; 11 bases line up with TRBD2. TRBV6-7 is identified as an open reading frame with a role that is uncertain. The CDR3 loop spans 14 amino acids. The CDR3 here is CASRLAGVGETQCF. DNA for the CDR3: TGTGCCAGCAGACTAGCGGGAGTTGGAGAGACCCAGTGCTTC.

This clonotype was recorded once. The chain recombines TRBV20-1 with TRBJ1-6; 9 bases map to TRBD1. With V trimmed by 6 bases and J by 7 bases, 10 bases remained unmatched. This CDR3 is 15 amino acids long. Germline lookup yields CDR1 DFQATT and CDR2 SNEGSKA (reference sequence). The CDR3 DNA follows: TGCAGTGCCTCGGGACAGGGATCGGGGAATTCACCCCTCCACTTT. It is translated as CSASGQGSGNSPLHF.

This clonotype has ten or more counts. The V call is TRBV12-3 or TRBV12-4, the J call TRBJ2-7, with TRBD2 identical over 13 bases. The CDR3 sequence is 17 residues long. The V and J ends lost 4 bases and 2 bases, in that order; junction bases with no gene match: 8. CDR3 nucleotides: TGTGCCAGCAGTTCGGGACTAGCGGGGACAAGCGCCTACGAGCAGTACTTC. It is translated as CASSSGLAGTSAYEQYF.

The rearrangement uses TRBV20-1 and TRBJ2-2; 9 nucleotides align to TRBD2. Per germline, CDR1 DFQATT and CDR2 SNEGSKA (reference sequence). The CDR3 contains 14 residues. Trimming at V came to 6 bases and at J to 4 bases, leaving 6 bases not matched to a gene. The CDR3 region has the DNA TGCAGTGCATCGCGGGAGGGCAGCACCGGGGAGCTGTTTTTT. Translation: CSASREGSTGELFF.

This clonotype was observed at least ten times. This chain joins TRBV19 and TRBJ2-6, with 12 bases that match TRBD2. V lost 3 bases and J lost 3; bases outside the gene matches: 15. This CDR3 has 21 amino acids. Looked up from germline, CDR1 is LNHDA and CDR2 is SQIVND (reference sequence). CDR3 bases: TGTGCCAGTAGTATGCTAGCGGGAGGGCCGCGCCCCTCTTATGGGGCCAACGTCCTGACTTTC. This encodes CASSMLAGGPRPSYGANVLTF.

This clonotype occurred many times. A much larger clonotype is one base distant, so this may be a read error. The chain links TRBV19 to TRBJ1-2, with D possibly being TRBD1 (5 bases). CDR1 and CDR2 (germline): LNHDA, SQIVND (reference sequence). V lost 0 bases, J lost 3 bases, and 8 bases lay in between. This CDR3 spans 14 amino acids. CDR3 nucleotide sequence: TGTGCCAGTAGTATAGATCGGGGGGACTATGGCTACACCTTC. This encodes CASSIDRGDYGYTF.

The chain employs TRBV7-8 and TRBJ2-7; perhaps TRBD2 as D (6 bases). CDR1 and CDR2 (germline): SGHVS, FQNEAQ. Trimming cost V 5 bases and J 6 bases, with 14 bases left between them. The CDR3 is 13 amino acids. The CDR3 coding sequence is TGTGCCAGCAGCGGCCGGTCCGGGGGCGAGCAGTACTTC. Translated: CASSGRSGGEQYF.

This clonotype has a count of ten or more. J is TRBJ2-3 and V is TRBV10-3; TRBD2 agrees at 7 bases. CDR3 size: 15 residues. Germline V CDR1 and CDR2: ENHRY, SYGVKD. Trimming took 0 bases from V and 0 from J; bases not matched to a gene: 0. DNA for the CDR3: TGTGCCATCAGTGAGTCGGGGGGGAGCACAGATACGCAGTATTTT. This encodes CAISESGGSTDTQYF.

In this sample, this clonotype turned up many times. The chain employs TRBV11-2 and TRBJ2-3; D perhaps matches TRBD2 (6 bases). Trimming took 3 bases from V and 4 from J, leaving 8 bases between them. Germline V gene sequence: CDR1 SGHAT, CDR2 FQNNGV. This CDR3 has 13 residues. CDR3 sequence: CASSFWGADTQYF. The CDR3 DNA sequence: TGTGCCAGCAGCTTTTGGGGGGCAGATACGCAGTATTTT.

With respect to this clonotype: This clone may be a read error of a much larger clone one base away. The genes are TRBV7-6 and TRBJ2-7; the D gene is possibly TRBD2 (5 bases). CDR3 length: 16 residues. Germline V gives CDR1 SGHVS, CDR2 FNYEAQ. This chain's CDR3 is CVSSQERPGLAYEQYF. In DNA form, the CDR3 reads TGTGTCAGCAGCCAAGAGAGGCCTGGACTGGCCTACGAGCAGTACTTC. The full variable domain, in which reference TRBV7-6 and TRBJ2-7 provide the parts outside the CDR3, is GAGVSQSPRYKVTKRGQDVALRCDPISGHVSLYWYRQALGQGPEFLTYFNYEAQQDKSGLPNDRFSAERPEGSISTLTIQRTEQRDSAMYRCVSSQERPGLAYEQYFGPGTRLTVT.

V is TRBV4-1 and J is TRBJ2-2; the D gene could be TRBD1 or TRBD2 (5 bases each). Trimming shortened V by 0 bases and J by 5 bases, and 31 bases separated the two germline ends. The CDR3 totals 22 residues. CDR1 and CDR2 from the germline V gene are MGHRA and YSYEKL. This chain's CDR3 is CASSQDVLGTNFLVRGTGELFF. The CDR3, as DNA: TGCGCCAGCAGCCAAGATGTCCTGGGGACCAACTTTTTAGTAAGGGGAACCGGGGAGCTGTTTTTT.

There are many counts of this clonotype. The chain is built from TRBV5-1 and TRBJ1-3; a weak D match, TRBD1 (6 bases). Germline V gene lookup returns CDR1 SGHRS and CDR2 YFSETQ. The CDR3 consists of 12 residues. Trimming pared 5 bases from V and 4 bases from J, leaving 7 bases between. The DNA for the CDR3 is TGCGCCAGCAGGGGGGGCGGAAACACCATATATTTT. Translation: CASRGGGNTIYF.

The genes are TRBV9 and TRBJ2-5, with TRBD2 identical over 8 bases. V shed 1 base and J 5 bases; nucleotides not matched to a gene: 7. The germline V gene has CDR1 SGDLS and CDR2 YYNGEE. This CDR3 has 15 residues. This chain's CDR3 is CASSVRAGETETQYF. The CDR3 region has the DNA TGTGCCAGCAGCGTACGAGCGGGAGAGACTGAGACCCAGTACTTC.

The CDR3 coding sequence is TGTGCCAGCAGCTTGGCTAGACACGCACAAGACAATGAGCAGTTCTTC. Amino acid sequence: CASSLARHAQDNEQFF. The rearrangement links TRBV11-2 to TRBJ2-1, with no clear D. The CDR3 runs 16 residues. V lost 3 bases and J lost 5, with 17 bases in between. Looked up from germline, CDR1 is SGHAT and CDR2 is FQNNGV.

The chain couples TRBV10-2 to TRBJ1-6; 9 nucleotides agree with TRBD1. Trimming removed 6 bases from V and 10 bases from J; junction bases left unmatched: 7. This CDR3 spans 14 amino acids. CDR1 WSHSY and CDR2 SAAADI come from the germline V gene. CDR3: CASSPQGARSPLHF. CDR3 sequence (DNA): TGCGCCAGCAGCCCACAGGGGGCTAGATCACCCCTCCACTTT.

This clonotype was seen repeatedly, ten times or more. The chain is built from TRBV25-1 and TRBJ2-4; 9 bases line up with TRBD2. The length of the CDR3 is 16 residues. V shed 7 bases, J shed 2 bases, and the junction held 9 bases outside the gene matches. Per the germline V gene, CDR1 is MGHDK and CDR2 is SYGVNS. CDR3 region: CASMSAGGRTKNIQYF. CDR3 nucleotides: TGTGCCAGCATGTCAGCGGGAGGACGTACCAAAAACATTCAGTACTTC.

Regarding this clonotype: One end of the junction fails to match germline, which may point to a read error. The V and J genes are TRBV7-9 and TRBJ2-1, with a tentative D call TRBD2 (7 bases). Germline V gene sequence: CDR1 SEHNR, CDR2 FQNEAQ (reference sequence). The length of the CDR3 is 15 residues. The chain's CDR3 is CASSTGSGAGNQQFF. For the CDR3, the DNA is TGTGCCAGCAGCACAGGGAGCGGGGCAGGCAATCAGCAGTTCTTC.

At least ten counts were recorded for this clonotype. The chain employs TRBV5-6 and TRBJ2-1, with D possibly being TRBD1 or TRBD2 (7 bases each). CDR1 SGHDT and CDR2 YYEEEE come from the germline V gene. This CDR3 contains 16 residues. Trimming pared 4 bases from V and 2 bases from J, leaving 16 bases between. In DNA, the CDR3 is TGTGCCAGCAGCAGGACAGGCGGGAGTACCTACAATGAGCAGTTCTTC. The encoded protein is CASSRTGGSTYNEQFF.

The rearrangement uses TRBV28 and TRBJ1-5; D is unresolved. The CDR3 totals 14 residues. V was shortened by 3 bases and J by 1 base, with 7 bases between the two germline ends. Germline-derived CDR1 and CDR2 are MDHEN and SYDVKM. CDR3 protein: CASSFVRSNQPQHF. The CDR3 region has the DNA TGTGCCAGCAGTTTTGTTCGGAGCAATCAGCCCCAGCATTTT.

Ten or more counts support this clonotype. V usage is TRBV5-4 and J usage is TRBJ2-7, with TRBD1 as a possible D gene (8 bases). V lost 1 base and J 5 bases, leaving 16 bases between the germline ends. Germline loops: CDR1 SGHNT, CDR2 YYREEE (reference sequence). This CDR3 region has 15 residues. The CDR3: CASSLWNRGGHEQYF. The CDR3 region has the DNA TGTGCCAGCAGCTTGTGGAACAGGGGGGGACACGAGCAGTACTTC.

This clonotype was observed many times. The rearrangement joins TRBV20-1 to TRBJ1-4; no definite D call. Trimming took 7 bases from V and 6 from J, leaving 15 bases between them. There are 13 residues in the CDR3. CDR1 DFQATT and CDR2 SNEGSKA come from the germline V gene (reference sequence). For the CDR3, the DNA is TGCAGTGTACTACGAACTGCAGATGAAAAACTGTTTTTT. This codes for CSVLRTADEKLFF.